The clone carrying this TCR beta chain was counted at least ten times. Antigen unknown. Trimming pared 0 bases from V and 6 bases from J, leaving 9 bases between. CDR1 is PRHDT and CDR2 is FYEKMQ in the germline V gene (reference sequence). The CDR3 totals 13 residues. TCR cDNA received a 3' ligated oligonucleotide that carried a UMI. Adult healthy volunteers gave 2.5 ml peripheral blood for whole-blood RNA. The sample belongs to a study of naive and memory T cell subsets. Points from the study as a whole: Potentially, T cell activation and differentiation skew this RNA-based measurement.

Amplification of ligated cDNA took four PCR rounds with SP2 and nested alpha and beta constant primers. TCRdb used MiXCR to reprocess the 5' RACE reads, holding one entry per CDR3 protein. The sample includes 55,000 to 65,000 distinct CDR3 sequences, around 8% seen only once; the top ten take over 15%. The V and J genes are TRBV13 and TRBJ2-7; TRBD1 is a possible D gene (5 bases). This receptor was obtained from a female donor in good health. CDR3 amino acids: CASSLGRQGEQYF. Here the CDR3 DNA reads TGTGCCAGCAGCTTAGGTCGTCAGGGCGAGCAGTACTTC.